Included here is one T cell receptor beta chain sequence, with context. TCRdb re-called the 5' RACE reads and shows each CDR3 protein once, DNA omitted. The sample totals 400,000 to 550,000 distinct CDR3 sequences. This CDR3 spans 17 amino acids. The germline CDR1 and CDR2 sequences are LNHNV and YYDKDF (reference sequence). The source of the sample is a study of T cells expressing NK-cell markers. The TCR was taken from a woman aged 18-69 years in good health. The chain recombines TRBV15 with TRBJ1-3; TCRdb names TRBD1, which stays unverified in the absence of DNA. The sequencing sample was made of blood T cells: a sorted CD56 or NKG2C T cell subset, CD4+ or CD8+ T cells, or bulk PBMC T cells (not recorded which). The CDR3 loop is CATSRAPQGGYGNTIYF. The variable domain in full, with the rest retrieved from reference TRBV15 and TRBJ1-3, is DAMVIQNPRYQVTQFGKPVTLSCSQTLNHNVMYWYQQKSSQAPKLLFHYYDKDFNNEADTPDNFQSRRPNTSFCFLDIRSPGLGDTAMYLCATSRAPQGGYGNTIYFGEGSWLTVV.